This T cell receptor (beta chain) derives from a study of OX40 agonist ivuxolimab in advanced cancers. At cycle 4 day 1, cycle 7 day 1, and baseline, blood was sampled. Study-wide findings and caveats: Some nonresponders additionally presented with little normalized T-cell clonal expansion.

V lost 3 bases to trimming and J lost 5 bases, with 17 bases between them. This CDR3 comprises 15 residues. Germline CDR1 reads MGHRA; CDR2 reads YSYEKL. Measured with immunoSEQ multiplex PCR; TCRdb has only the in-frame clones, and not every one. The sample yields 100,000 or so clones, roughly 84% seen once. As for this clone: What it recognizes is unknown.

J is TRBJ2-7 and V is TRBV4-1; the D is unclear. The sequence was collected from an adult with an advanced solid tumor such as melanoma, head and neck, liver or kidney cancer. The sample here was CD4+ or CD8+ T cells sorted from blood, taken in a trial of the OX40 agonist ivuxolimab. CDR3 protein: CASSHYPDAKNEQYF. The CDR3 DNA reads TGCGCCAGCAGCCACTATCCGGATGCGAAAAACGAGCAGTACTTC.